This T cell receptor beta chain was documented in a study of cytotoxic CD8 clonotypes in ibrutinib-treated CLL. With regard to this clone: Antigen specificity is unknown.

General observations from the study: Public clonotypes proved infrequent, and on treatment they shrank or remained steady.

Clones were sequenced by immunoSEQ multiplex PCR, and TCRdb holds only the in-frame ones, with some missing. The table lists under 300,000 clones, less than 85% of them singletons. V was trimmed by 0 bases and J by 10 bases, leaving 8 bases between them. The CDR3 loop spans 13 amino acids. Germline V gene data show CDR1 as SGHRS and CDR2 as YFSETQ. This specimen consisted of PBMCs, obtained at disease progression, from a patient treated with ibrutinib. The chain uses TRBV5-1 and TRBJ1-6, with a possible D match to TRBD1 (6 bases). This receptor was taken from a human donor with chronic lymphocytic leukemia. CDR3 protein: CASSLVGGSPLHF. DNA of the CDR3: TGCGCCAGCAGCTTGGTGGGGGGCTCACCCCTCCACTTT.